These 18 T cell receptor beta chains originate from one sample sequenced in a study of T-cell memory formation after mild COVID-19. MiXCR, run by TCRdb on the 5' RACE reads, gives a single entry per CDR3 protein. The sample includes 290,000 or so distinct CDR3 sequences, 19% of them seen just once. Sample: PBMCs or a T cell subset sorted from them (not recorded which). The receptors derive from a young man who had mild COVID-19 (a few samples of this study predate the infection). Cell type and time point are not known.

This clonotype has only a few counts. CDR3 coding DNA: TGTGCCAGCAGCCGCGGGGGAGGCACCGGGGAGCTGTTTTTT. Its protein is CASSRGGGTGELFF. This chain joins TRBV7-3 and TRBJ2-2; the match to TRBD2 covers 7 bases. J gave up 4 bases and V 5 bases, and 4 bases lay outside the gene matches. This CDR3 has 14 amino acids. Germline-derived CDR1 and CDR2 are SGHTA and FQGTGA.

This clonotype occurred many times. V gene TRBV20-1 combines with J gene TRBJ2-1; 8 nucleotides match TRBD2. CDR3 size: 15 residues. Germline trimming cut 0 bases from V and 5 bases from J; bases unmatched to any gene: 6. Germline CDR1 is DFQATT and CDR2 is SNEGSKA (reference sequence). The CDR3 spells CSARETGGRDNEQFF. Written as DNA, the CDR3 is TGCAGTGCTAGAGAGACGGGGGGGAGGGACAATGAGCAGTTCTTC.

This chain links TRBV9 with TRBJ2-3; 11 bases fit TRBD2. This CDR3 is 16 amino acids long. The trim removed 3 bases at V and 2 bases at J, leaving 5 bases unmatched. Germline CDR1 is SGDLS and CDR2 is YYNGEE. CDR3 in DNA: TGTGCCAGCAGCGAAGGGACTAGCGGATACACAGATACGCAGTATTTT. Protein product: CASSEGTSGYTDTQYF.

The rearrangement joins TRBV28 to TRBJ1-5; 7 bases match TRBD1. The germline gives CDR1 MDHEN, CDR2 SYDVKM. J lost 5 bases, V lost 4 bases, and 11 bases had no gene match. This CDR3 comprises 16 residues. CDR3 DNA sequence: TGTGCCAGCAGTTGGCGTGGCAGGGGGGGGTATCAGCCCCAGCATTTT. This encodes CASSWRGRGGYQPQHF.

The V call is TRBV11-2, the J call TRBJ2-3; the D is unclear. The CDR3 is 13 residues long. V dropped 2 bases and J dropped 2 bases, with 5 bases sitting between them. Germline lookup yields CDR1 SGHAT and CDR2 FQNNGV. The CDR3 region is CASSLSHTDTQYF. DNA of the CDR3: TGTGCCAGCAGCTTAAGTCACACAGATACGCAGTATTTT.

This clonotype came up a few times. This chain connects TRBV20-1 to TRBJ2-1, with D tentatively TRBD1 or TRBD2 (5 bases each). V was pared by 6 bases and J by 4 bases, with 22 bases between. The CDR3 covers 16 residues. Germline CDR1 is DFQATT and CDR2 is SNEGSKA (reference sequence). The chain's CDR3 is CSARRTGGARYNEQFF. The CDR3 nucleotides are TGCAGTGCGAGAAGAACAGGAGGAGCACGGTACAATGAGCAGTTCTTC.

The chain uses TRBV6-2 or TRBV6-3 and TRBJ2-5; D is uncertain. Germline lookup yields CDR1 MNHEY and CDR2 SVGEGT. Trimming shortened V by 5 bases and J by 5 bases, and 15 bases separated the two germline ends. The CDR3 covers 14 residues. The CDR3 coding sequence is TGTGCCAGCAGTGCGAGAAGAGGATGGGAGACCCAGTACTTC. The encoded protein is CASSARRGWETQYF.

This CDR3 is CATPPRITNEKLFF. DNA for the CDR3: TGTGCCACCCCACCACGGATAACTAATGAAAAACTGTTTTTT. V usage is TRBV7-2 and J usage is TRBJ1-4, with D unclear. CDR1 and CDR2 from the germline V gene are SGHTA and FQGNSA. V gave up 10 bases and J gave up 1 base, with 13 bases separating them. CDR3 length: 14 amino acids.

This clonotype was seen a handful of times. The chain is built from TRBV6-2 or TRBV6-3 and TRBJ1-1, with D possibly being TRBD1 (6 bases). CDR3 length: 17 amino acids. Germline CDR1 is MNHEY and CDR2 is SVGEGT. V was pared by 6 bases and J by 0 bases, with 20 bases between. Here the CDR3 DNA reads TGTGCCAGCAGACAGGCCCTCAGGGGTGTCATGAACACTGAAGCTTTCTTT. It specifies CASRQALRGVMNTEAFF.

V gene TRBV29-1 combines with J gene TRBJ2-3; 7 positions agree with TRBD1. Per germline, CDR1 SQVTM and CDR2 ANQGSEA. The CDR3 is 15 residues long. With V trimmed by 0 bases and J by 3 bases, 6 bases remained unmatched. The CDR3 nucleotides read TGCAGCGTTGAAGATGGCAACAGGGGTACAGATACGCAGTATTTT. It yields the protein CSVEDGNRGTDTQYF.

This clonotype was seen at least ten times. The chain couples TRBV28 to TRBJ2-1, with D perhaps TRBD1 (6 bases). V dropped 6 bases and J dropped 4 bases, with 10 bases sitting between them. CDR1 MDHEN and CDR2 SYDVKM come from the germline V gene. The CDR3 contains 13 residues. The CDR3 is CASRNGQYNEQFF. CDR3 nucleotides: TGTGCCAGCAGAAACGGACAGTACAATGAGCAGTTCTTC. Based on the CDR3 plus reference TRBV28 and TRBJ2-1, the full variable domain is DVKVTQSSRYLVKRTGEKVFLECVQDMDHENMFWYRQDPGLGLRLIYFSYDVKMKEKGDIPEGYSVSREKKERFSLILESASTNQTSMYLCASRNGQYNEQFFGPGTRLTVL.

J is TRBJ2-7 and V is TRBV20-1, with D perhaps TRBD2 (6 bases). The length of the CDR3 is 14 residues. CDR1 and CDR2 (germline): DFQATT, SNEGSKA (reference sequence). Trimming removed 2 bases from V and 0 bases from J, with 11 bases in between. The chain's CDR3 is CSARTVGGSYEQYV. The CDR3 DNA reads as TGCAGTGCTAGAACAGTGGGGGGCTCCTACGAGCAGTACGTC.

The rearrangement links TRBV20-1 to TRBJ2-1; TRBD2 might be the D (6 bases). In germline, CDR1 is DFQATT, CDR2 SNEGSKA (reference sequence). V was pared by 4 bases and J by 5 bases, with 15 bases between. The CDR3 has 14 residues. The CDR3 sequence: CSAIRLEAHNEQFF. The CDR3 DNA reads as TGCAGTGCTATACGACTAGAGGCCCACAATGAGCAGTTCTTC.

The chain recombines TRBV11-3 with TRBJ2-1, with TRBD1 as a possible D gene (5 bases). The length of the CDR3 is 14 residues. CDR1 is SGHNT and CDR2 is YENEEA in the germline V gene. Between the trimmed V and J ends, which lost 6 bases and 6 bases, there was a span of 15 bases. The CDR3 nucleotides are TGTGCCAGCAGTTTTTCAGGGTTGGCCAATGAGCAGTTCTTC. Amino acid sequence: CASSFSGLANEQFF. The full variable domain, completed using reference TRBV11-3 and TRBJ2-1, is EAGVVQSPRYKIIEKKQPVAFWCNPISGHNTLYWYLQNLGQGPELLIRYENEEAVDDSQLPKDRFSAERLKGVDSTLKIQPAELGDSAVYLCASSFSGLANEQFFGPGTRLTVL.

The chain carries TRBV5-1 and TRBJ2-3, with D possibly TRBD1 on 6 matching bases. Germline V gene data show CDR1 as SGHRS and CDR2 as YFSETQ. The V end lost 1 base, the J end lost 6 bases, and 18 bases lay between the germline ends. The CDR3 contains 16 residues. This CDR3 is CASSLKQGVVWDTQYF. Here the CDR3 DNA reads TGCGCCAGCAGCTTGAAACAGGGAGTAGTTTGGGATACGCAGTATTTT.

V and J are TRBV20-1 and TRBJ1-2, with D possibly being TRBD1 (5 bases). Germline V gene lookup returns CDR1 DFQATT and CDR2 SNEGSKA (reference sequence). V lost 6 bases and J 4 bases, leaving 15 bases between the germline ends. There are 13 residues in the CDR3. DNA for the CDR3: TGCAGTGCACCTCAGGGCAGTGGCTATGGCTACACCTTC. Translation: CSAPQGSGYGYTF.

The chain has TRBV30 and TRBJ2-1, with 8 bases aligning to TRBD2. Trimming at V came to 7 bases and at J to 6 bases, leaving 5 bases not matched to a gene. Germline lookup yields CDR1 GTSNPN and CDR2 SVGIG (reference sequence). This CDR3 has 12 residues. CDR3 in amino acids: CASSGGINEQFF. The DNA of the CDR3 is TGTGCCTCCTCGGGGGGGATCAATGAGCAGTTCTTC.

The V and J genes are TRBV5-1 and TRBJ1-1; D is perhaps TRBD1 (5 bases). The CDR3 is 15 amino acids. Looked up from germline, CDR1 is SGHRS and CDR2 is YFSETQ. V lost 3 bases and J 0 bases, leaving 12 bases between the germline ends. In DNA form, the CDR3 reads TGCGCCAGCAGCTACCTAGGGGTGGTGAACACTGAAGCTTTCTTT. This codes for CASSYLGVVNTEAFF.